The 29 T cell receptor beta chains presented below share a single source sample, sequenced in a study of molecular identifiers for immune sequencing clone quantification. Via MiXCR, TCRdb re-called the PCR reads, giving one row per CDR3 protein. The sample includes 490,000 or so distinct CDR3 sequences, around 21% seen only once; the top ten take around 0.84%. Sequencing was performed on naive CD8+ T cells from blood, with Jurkat cell RNA spiked in. Subset here: FACS-sorted CD8+CD4-CCR7+CD45RA+ naive T cells. Receptors were obtained from a human donor in good health. Some libraries in this study had Jurkat cell RNA spiked in.

For this clonotype: One end of the junction does not line up with germline, which may come from a read error. CDR3 sequence reads: CASSLQGAPDAQYF. DNA of the CDR3: TGTGCCAGCAGTTTACAGGGGGCCCCAGATGCGCAGTATTTT. The chain recombines TRBV27 with TRBJ2-3, with 8 positions matching TRBD1. The length of the CDR3 is 14 residues. The germline V gene has CDR1 MNHEY and CDR2 SMNVEV (reference sequence).

V and J are TRBV10-3 and TRBJ2-5; D possibly uses TRBD1 or TRBD2 (6 bases each). The germline V gene has CDR1 ENHRY and CDR2 SYGVKD. CDR3 length equals 14 residues. The V end was cut by 6 bases, the J end by 2 bases, with 13 bases between. The CDR3 DNA follows: TGTGCCATCAGGAGAGGGGGGAATCAAGAGACCCAGTACTTC. It is translated as CAIRRGGNQETQYF.

There are many counts of this clonotype. The genes are TRBV4-3 and TRBJ1-2; D might be TRBD1 (5 bases). Germline V lookup: CDR1 LGHNA, CDR2 YSLEER. V gave up 1 base and J gave up 4 bases, with 16 bases separating them. CDR3 size: 16 residues. The CDR3 bases are TGCGCCAGCAGCCAAGGCCTAAGGGGAGGCGGCTATGGCTACACCTTC. This gives the protein CASSQGLRGGGYGYTF.

A few counts support this clonotype. This chain joins TRBV7-6 and TRBJ2-7; D may be TRBD1 (5 bases). The ends were cut back, 1 base at V and 0 bases at J, with 10 bases in the middle. The CDR3 runs 15 residues. Germline CDR1 is SGHVS and CDR2 is FNYEAQ. The CDR3 loop reads CASSLGVGDSYEQYF. CDR3 in DNA: TGTGCCAGCAGCTTAGGGGTAGGGGACTCCTACGAGCAGTACTTC.

This clonotype was observed many times. The V gene is TRBV5-1, the J gene TRBJ2-7, with 8 bases matching TRBD1. The V segment lost 1 base and the J segment 4 bases; nucleotides outside the gene matches: 7. The CDR3 loop spans 15 amino acids. Germline CDR1 SGHRS, CDR2 YFSETQ. The DNA of the CDR3 is TGCGCCAGCAGCTTGTTCCCCGGACAGGGATACGAGCAGTACTTC. Encoded protein: CASSLFPGQGYEQYF.

The chain employs TRBV9 and TRBJ1-4; D gene ambiguous. Per germline, CDR1 SGDLS and CDR2 YYNGEE. V lost 4 bases and J lost 3, with 13 bases in between. There are 15 residues in the CDR3. The chain's CDR3 is CASSPVGTANEKLFF. CDR3 DNA sequence: TGTGCCAGCAGCCCCGTGGGCACTGCTAATGAAAAACTGTTTTTT.

This clonotype occurred many times. The J gene is TRBJ2-7, the V gene TRBV29-1; 8 nucleotides line up with TRBD1. Germline V gene lookup returns CDR1 SQVTM and CDR2 ANQGSEA. J lost 6 bases, V lost 3 bases, and 13 bases had no gene match. The CDR3 covers 15 residues. The CDR3 DNA reads TGCAGCGTTGACTGGGGGACAGGCGCCTTGCGCGAGCAGTACTTC. As protein: CSVDWGTGALREQYF.

In this sample, this clonotype turned up many times. The chain has TRBV9 and TRBJ2-7; 10 positions agree with TRBD2. The trim removed 2 bases at V and 4 bases at J, leaving 6 bases unmatched. The germline CDR1 and CDR2 sequences are SGDLS and YYNGEE. CDR3 length: 15 residues. The CDR3 coding sequence is TGTGCCAGCAGCGTTACAGCGGGAGGGCAGTACGAGCAGTACTTC. Its protein is CASSVTAGGQYEQYF.

Notes on this clonotype: This sequence may be a read error, since a much larger clone differs from it by one base. This rearrangement joins TRBV19 to TRBJ1-1; D gene unclear. Per the germline V gene, CDR1 is LNHDA and CDR2 is SQIVND (reference sequence). V was trimmed by 5 bases and J by 7 bases, leaving 11 bases between them. CDR3 length: 12 residues. The DNA of the CDR3 is TGTGCCAGTAGTTATGGGATTGTTGAAGCTTTCTTT. This sequence encodes CASSYGIVEAFF.

This clonotype was counted a few times. This chain uses TRBV2 with TRBJ2-7; D unresolved. V dropped 6 bases and J dropped 2 bases, with 20 bases sitting between them. Germline CDR1 is SNHLY and CDR2 is FYNNEI. This CDR3 region has 16 residues. CDR3 nucleotide sequence: TGTGCCAGCAGCGGAGATAGGCGGACGGAAACCTACGAGCAGTACTTC. As protein: CASSGDRRTETYEQYF.

At least ten counts were recorded for this clonotype. The chain has TRBV7-9 and TRBJ1-5; 7 nucleotides align to TRBD1. The V and J ends lost 1 base and 2 bases, in that order; junction bases with no gene match: 5. Per the germline V gene, CDR1 is SEHNR and CDR2 is FQNEAQ (reference sequence). The CDR3 spans 16 residues. CDR3: CASSLGSTGGNQPQHF. CDR3 nucleotide sequence: TGTGCCAGCAGCTTAGGTTCCACAGGGGGCAATCAGCCCCAGCATTTT. Based on the CDR3 plus reference TRBV7-9 and TRBJ1-5, the full variable domain is DTGVSQNPRHKITKRGQNVTFRCDPISEHNRLYWYRQTLGQGPEFLTYFQNEAQLEKSRLLSDRFSAERPKGSFSTLEIQRTEQGDSAMYLCASSLGSTGGNQPQHFGDGTRLSIL.

On this clonotype: The junction differs from germline at one of its ends, possibly a read error. The V gene is TRBV11-2, the J gene TRBJ2-4, with D unresolved. Germline-derived CDR1 and CDR2 are SGHAT and FQNNGV. The CDR3 has 14 residues. DNA for the CDR3: TGTGCCAGCAGCTTCACCGGAGCCAAAAACATTCGGTACTTC. Its translation is CASSFTGAKNIRYF. Complete variable domain (other parts from reference TRBV11-2 and TRBJ2-4): EAGVAQSPRYKIIEKRQSVAFWCNPISGHATLYWYQQILGQGPKLLIQFQNNGVVDDSQLPKDRFSAERLKGVDSTLKIQPAKLEDSAVYLCASSFTGAKNIRYFGAGTRLSVL.

This clonotype was counted only a few times. The genes are TRBV12-3 or TRBV12-4 and TRBJ2-3; D unresolved. This CDR3 comprises 13 residues. Trimming removed 5 bases from V and 4 bases from J, with 10 bases in between. The DNA for the CDR3 is TGTGCCAGCAGTCCCTCGCTGGCAGATACGCAGTATTTT. Translating gives CASSPSLADTQYF.

This clonotype was counted a few times. This sequence joins TRBV30 and TRBJ2-7; 8 bases fit TRBD1. The ends lost 4 bases at V and 2 bases at J; junction bases unmatched: 10. Germline CDR1 reads GTSNPN; CDR2 reads SVGIG (reference sequence). CDR3 length equals 15 residues. Here the CDR3 reads CAWTSRRDRPYEQYF. Written as DNA, the CDR3 is TGTGCCTGGACCTCTCGCCGGGACAGGCCCTACGAGCAGTACTTC.

This rearrangement joins TRBV11-3 to TRBJ2-1, with 8 bases that match TRBD1. The CDR3 runs 16 residues. With 3 bases clipped from V and 1 base from J, the junction kept 5 bases outside the gene matches. The germline V gene has CDR1 SGHNT and CDR2 YENEEA. The CDR3 here is CASSLTGELSYNEQFF. The DNA for the CDR3 is TGTGCCAGCAGCTTGACAGGGGAGCTGTCCTACAATGAGCAGTTCTTC.

This clonotype was counted only a few times. The rearrangement links TRBV19 to TRBJ1-5, with 9 bases fitting TRBD1. Losses at the gene ends were 4 bases for V and 5 bases for J; bases not matched to a gene: 3. CDR3 length: 14 amino acids. Per the germline V gene, CDR1 is LNHDA and CDR2 is SQIVND (reference sequence). The CDR3, as DNA: TGTGCCAGTAGTACTACAGGGGGCCATCAGCCCCAGCATTTT. This sequence encodes CASSTTGGHQPQHF.

For this clonotype: Given a much more abundant clone one base away, this may be a read error. J is TRBJ2-2 and V is TRBV10-3; D ambiguous. The CDR3 covers 16 residues. Germline V gives CDR1 ENHRY, CDR2 SYGVKD. The CDR3 is CSISPTLSVGSGELFF. The CDR3 DNA follows: TGTTCCATCAGTCCTACTCTATCGGTAGGCTCCGGGGAGCTGTTTTTT.

This clonotype was observed a few times. A much larger clone differs by one base, so this may be a read error. The chain couples TRBV27 to TRBJ2-3, with 7 nucleotides matching TRBD1. Germline values: CDR1 MNHEY, CDR2 SMNVEV (reference sequence). V lost 3 bases, J lost 4 bases, and 10 bases stayed unmatched. CDR3 length: 16 amino acids. The DNA for the CDR3 is TGTGCCAGCAGTTTCCTCGGACAGGCCAACGCAGATACGCAGTATTTT. This encodes CASSFLGQANADTQYF.

There are many counts of this clonotype. The chain recombines TRBV7-2 with TRBJ2-4; TRBD1 is a possible D gene (6 bases). Germline V gives CDR1 SGHTA, CDR2 FQGNSA. The CDR3 totals 16 residues. V lost 1 base, J lost 0 bases, and 10 bases lay in between. CDR3 DNA sequence: TGTGCCAGCAGCTTAGTAATGGGGGCAGCCAAAAACATTCAGTACTTC. Its protein is CASSLVMGAAKNIQYF. Drawing the rest from reference TRBV7-2 and TRBJ2-4, the complete variable domain is GAGVSQSPSNKVTEKGKDVELRCDPISGHTALYWYRQSLGQGLEFLIYFQGNSAPDKSGLPSDRFSAERTGGSVSTLTIQRTQQEDSAVYLCASSLVMGAAKNIQYFGAGTRLSVL.

This chain joins TRBV7-6 and TRBJ2-2; 7 bases are shared with TRBD1. Looked up from germline, CDR1 is SGHVS and CDR2 is FNYEAQ. This CDR3 has 17 residues. The J segment lost 4 bases and the V segment lost 0 bases, leaving 8 bases of the junction unmatched. CDR3 DNA: TGTGCCAGCAGCTTAGCGGCGGCAGGGGGAATCACCGGGGAGCTGTTTTTT. It specifies CASSLAAAGGITGELFF. Drawing the rest from reference TRBV7-6 and TRBJ2-2, the complete variable domain is GAGVSQSPRYKVTKRGQDVALRCDPISGHVSLYWYRQALGQGPEFLTYFNYEAQQDKSGLPNDRFSAERPEGSISTLTIQRTEQRDSAMYRCASSLAAAGGITGELFFGEGSRLTVL.

The rearrangement uses TRBV19 and TRBJ1-5; D remains ambiguous. Germline loops: CDR1 LNHDA, CDR2 SQIVND (reference sequence). V was trimmed by 0 bases and J by 2 bases, leaving 8 bases between them. This CDR3 spans 15 amino acids. The CDR3 coding sequence is TGTGCCAGTAGTATAGATCTCGGTGGCAATCAGCCCCAGCATTTT. Protein: CASSIDLGGNQPQHF. Based on the CDR3 plus reference TRBV19 and TRBJ1-5, the full variable domain is DGGITQSPKYLFRKEGQNVTLSCEQNLNHDAMYWYRQDPGQGLRLIYYSQIVNDFQKGDIAEGYSVSREKKESFPLTVTSAQKNPTAFYLCASSIDLGGNQPQHFGDGTRLSIL.

The J gene is TRBJ2-3, the V gene TRBV12-3 or TRBV12-4, with 14 bases fitting TRBD2. This CDR3 has 16 amino acids. J lost 4 bases, V lost 3 bases, and 3 bases had no gene match. The CDR3 DNA reads as TGTGCCAGCAGTTTGACTAGCGGGAGGGGGTCAGATACGCAGTATTTT. It encodes CASSLTSGRGSDTQYF.

The chain links TRBV30 to TRBJ1-1; TRBD1 agrees at 10 bases. The trim removed 0 bases at V and 5 bases at J, leaving 9 bases unmatched. Germline CDR1 GTSNPN, CDR2 SVGIG (reference sequence). The CDR3 covers 16 residues. CDR3 loop: CAWSVLRQGARTEAFF. Here the CDR3 DNA reads TGTGCCTGGAGTGTACTGAGACAGGGGGCGAGAACTGAAGCTTTCTTT.

This clonotype was observed once. This may be a read error: a much more frequent sequence differs by one nucleotide. The J gene is TRBJ1-5, the V gene TRBV29-1; D gene uncertain. The CDR3 is 12 residues long. CDR1 SQVTM and CDR2 ANQGSEA come from the germline V gene. V was pared by 7 bases and J by 11 bases, with 18 bases between. The CDR3 protein is CSAKEAISTQHF. DNA for the CDR3: TGCAGCGCAAAAGAAGCGATTAGCACCCAGCATTTT.

This clonotype was recorded at least ten times. V usage is TRBV24-1 and J usage is TRBJ2-3; 11 bases match TRBD1. Germline V gene sequence: CDR1 KGHDR, CDR2 SFDVKD. This CDR3 is built from 16 residues. With V trimmed by 3 bases and J by 2 bases, 3 bases remained unmatched. The CDR3 protein is CATSDRTGGYTDTQYF. DNA for the CDR3: TGTGCCACCAGTGATCGGACAGGGGGCTACACAGATACGCAGTATTTT.

This clonotype was recorded many times. This rearrangement joins TRBV29-1 to TRBJ2-3, with TRBD1 as a possible D gene (5 bases). Trimming took 1 base from V and 0 from J, leaving 11 bases between them. The germline V gene has CDR1 SQVTM and CDR2 ANQGSEA. The CDR3 is 15 residues long. The CDR3 DNA reads as TGCAGCGTTGAAGGGACACCGACTAGCACAGATACGCAGTATTTT. Translated, it gives CSVEGTPTSTDTQYF.

This clonotype was picked up many times. The genes are TRBV12-3 or TRBV12-4 and TRBJ1-1; tentative D call: TRBD1 (6 bases). CDR3 size: 15 residues. With 1 base removed from V and 3 bases from J, the gap between germline ends came to 12 bases. The CDR3 loop reads CASSLVGGPDTEAFF. The CDR3 DNA reads TGTGCCAGCAGTTTAGTAGGGGGTCCCGACACTGAAGCTTTCTTT.

As concerns this clonotype: A much larger clone sits a single nucleotide away, making a read error possible. Since the CDR3 does not end with the conserved phenylalanine or tryptophan, this likely comes from a read error. The CDR3 DNA follows: TGTGCCAGCAGTGAGCCGGTGTCCGAAGGGCCTGAAGCTTTCCTT. It yields the protein CASSEPVSEGPEAFL. The chain has TRBV2 and TRBJ1-1, with unresolved D. Trimming removed 3 bases at V and 6 bases at J, with 17 bases between. CDR3 length equals 15 residues. The germline CDR1 and CDR2 sequences are SNHLY and FYNNEI.

The chain combines TRBV9 with TRBJ2-2; D is perhaps TRBD2 (5 bases). Trimming took off 2 bases at V and 4 bases at J, with 6 bases between the two ends. The germline V gene encodes CDR1 SGDLS and CDR2 YYNGEE. This CDR3 is built from 13 residues. As DNA, the CDR3 is TGTGCCAGCAGCGTCACTAGCACCGGGGAGCTGTTTTTT. This sequence encodes CASSVTSTGELFF.